A single sample gave rise to the 21 T cell receptor beta chains below, sequenced in a study of blood T cell repertoires in COVID-19. Method: immunoSEQ multiplex PCR; TCRdb's copy keeps in-frame clones and lacks some. The repertoire holds around 450,000 clones, with around nine tenths as singletons. The material sequenced was PBMCs or T cells enriched from blood (not recorded which). These receptor sequences come from a woman aged 18-29 years with acute COVID-19.

The chain employs TRBV29-1 and TRBJ1-1; a possible D gene is TRBD1 (5 bases). V lost 6 bases and J 5 bases, leaving 10 bases between the germline ends. This CDR3 region has 11 residues. Germline V CDR1 and CDR2: SQVTM, ANQGSEA. In DNA, the CDR3 is TGCAGCGTGCAGGGTAGGACTGAAGCTTTCTTT. It translates to CSVQGRTEAFF.

The chain uses TRBV4-1 and TRBJ1-6; D may be TRBD1 (6 bases). The CDR3 loop spans 15 amino acids. The germline gives CDR1 MGHRA, CDR2 YSYEKL. The V gene lost 0 bases and the J gene lost 6 bases, with 9 bases spanning the gap. The DNA of the CDR3 is TGCGCCAGCAGCCAAGACAGGGGATCTAATTCACCCCTCCACTTT. This codes for CASSQDRGSNSPLHF.

The chain has TRBV16 and TRBJ1-5; D ambiguous. The CDR3 contains 17 residues. Trimming took 0 bases from V and 0 from J, leaving 12 bases between them. Germline V gives CDR1 KGHSY, CDR2 FQNENV. CDR3 sequence reads: CASSQSNSYYSNQPQHF. The CDR3 nucleotides read TGTGCCAGCAGCCAATCAAACAGTTATTATAGCAATCAGCCCCAGCATTTT.

This clone appeared once. This chain's CDR3 is CASSGDRNSYEQYF. The CDR3 DNA sequence: TGTGCCAGCAGCGGTGACAGAAACTCCTACGAGCAGTACTTC. The chain is built from TRBV21-1 and TRBJ2-7; the D call of TRBD1 is as the table states it, not checked on the DNA. TRBV21-1 is a documented pseudogene. The CDR3 length is 14 residues.

V and J are TRBV10-3 and TRBJ2-5; 10 positions match TRBD2. Germline lookup yields CDR1 ENHRY and CDR2 SYGVKD. The CDR3 is 14 amino acids. With 0 bases clipped from V and 8 bases from J, the junction kept 3 bases outside the gene matches. The CDR3 DNA reads TGTGCCATCAGTGAGTCCCTAGCGGGGGAAACCCAGTACTTC. As protein: CAISESLAGETQYF.

CDR3 in DNA: TGTGCCAGCAGTTACGTCGGGGAGGGTCTCTACGAGCAGTACTTC. It specifies CASSYVGEGLYEQYF. The rearrangement links TRBV6-2 or TRBV6-3 to TRBJ2-7, with 7 bases that match TRBD2. With 2 bases clipped from V and 3 bases from J, the junction kept 7 bases outside the gene matches. The CDR3 runs 15 residues. Germline-derived CDR1 and CDR2 are MNHEY and SVGEGT.

J is TRBJ1-5 and V is TRBV5-1; 7 bases are shared with TRBD1. V was pared by 4 bases and J by 9 bases, with 10 bases of the junction left unmatched. CDR1 is SGHRS, CDR2 YFSETQ, per germline. This CDR3 spans 14 amino acids. The CDR3 spells CASSRLDRAAPQHF. The CDR3 coding sequence is TGCGCCAGCAGCCGGCTAGACAGGGCGGCGCCCCAGCATTTT.

This chain uses TRBV27 with TRBJ1-3; 9 bases agree with TRBD1. CDR3 size: 16 residues. Germline lookup yields CDR1 MNHEY and CDR2 SMNVEV (reference sequence). Trimming cost V 5 bases and J 4 bases; bases outside gene matches: 9. The CDR3, as DNA: TGTGCCAGCAGTCCCCGGGGACAGGGTGGAGGAAACACCATATATTTT. This sequence encodes CASSPRGQGGGNTIYF.

The rearrangement uses TRBV15 and TRBJ1-4; 7 bases fit TRBD1. The V and J ends lost 4 bases and 4 bases, in that order; junction bases with no gene match: 3. The germline V gene has CDR1 LNHNV and CDR2 YYDKDF (reference sequence). This CDR3 spans 14 amino acids. CDR3 nucleotide sequence: TGTGCCACCAGCACGGACAGGCATAATGAAAAACTGTTTTTT. It is translated as CATSTDRHNEKLFF.

This chain joins TRBV10-3 and TRBJ1-1; TRBD1 is a possible D gene (5 bases). Germline V gene sequence: CDR1 ENHRY, CDR2 SYGVKD. V lost 7 bases and J 0 bases, leaving 9 bases between the germline ends. This CDR3 comprises 13 residues. CDR3 coding DNA: TGTGCCATCACGGGGGAGTTGAACACTGAAGCTTTCTTT. Its protein is CAITGELNTEAFF.

Concerning this clone itself: The junction and the germline gene differ at one end; a read error may be behind it. V gene TRBV7-9 combines with J gene TRBJ1-5; no reliable D call. CDR3 size: 14 residues. CDR1 is SEHNR, CDR2 FQNEAQ, per germline (reference sequence). This CDR3 is CASILSRENQPQHF. The CDR3 nucleotides read TGTGCCAGCATCTTATCAAGGGAGAATCAGCCCCAGCATTTT.

V and J are TRBV13 and TRBJ2-2; D is possibly TRBD2 (5 bases). This CDR3 has 14 amino acids. Germline assignment: CDR1 PRHDT and CDR2 FYEKMQ (reference sequence). With 5 bases removed from V and 7 bases from J, the gap between germline ends came to 14 bases. The chain's CDR3 is CASSPYLGGGELFF. CDR3 sequence (DNA): TGTGCCAGCAGCCCCTACCTCGGAGGCGGGGAGCTGTTTTTT.

The V gene is TRBV25-1, the J gene TRBJ1-1, with D perhaps matching TRBD1 (6 bases). Germline values: CDR1 MGHDK, CDR2 SYGVNS. The CDR3 length is 11 residues. V was shortened by 3 bases and J by 11 bases, with 10 bases between the two germline ends. CDR3 loop: CASSDYGQAFF. The CDR3 DNA reads TGTGCCAGCAGTGACTACGGACAGGCTTTCTTT.

This chain connects TRBV4-1 to TRBJ2-3; 8 positions agree with TRBD2. Germline V CDR1 and CDR2: MGHRA, YSYEKL. The V and J ends lost 2 bases and 0 bases, in that order; junction bases with no gene match: 19. This CDR3 spans 21 amino acids. The CDR3 DNA reads TGCGCCAGCAGCCAACCTGGTGTCCTGGCGGGGGGCACAACTAGCACAGATACGCAGTATTTT. Translation: CASSQPGVLAGGTTSTDTQYF.

The V and J genes are TRBV4-3 and TRBJ2-1; a weak D match, TRBD1 (6 bases). The V gene lost 0 bases and the J gene lost 3 bases, with 18 bases spanning the gap. The CDR3 extends over 18 amino acids. In germline, CDR1 is LGHNA, CDR2 YSLEER. The CDR3 protein is CASSQDFRWGPLYNEQFF. In DNA, the CDR3 is TGCGCCAGCAGCCAAGATTTCCGATGGGGGCCCCTCTACAATGAGCAGTTCTTC.

This sequence joins TRBV7-9 and TRBJ1-3; a possible D gene is TRBD1 (6 bases). Between the trimmed V and J ends, which lost 5 bases and 9 bases, there was a span of 11 bases. The germline V gene has CDR1 SEHNR and CDR2 FQNEAQ (reference sequence). This CDR3 has 12 residues. This CDR3 is CASSTGQVTIYF. Here the CDR3 DNA reads TGTGCCAGCAGCACAGGGCAGGTCACCATATATTTT.

The chain employs TRBV29-1 and TRBJ1-4; tentatively, D is TRBD1 (5 bases). Trimming removed 5 bases from V and 0 bases from J, with 10 bases in between. Germline assignment: CDR1 SQVTM and CDR2 ANQGSEA. This CDR3 has 14 residues. CDR3 DNA: TGCAGCGTTAGCCCGGGGGCAACTAATGAAAAACTGTTTTTT. Residues: CSVSPGATNEKLFF.

V is TRBV7-9 and J is TRBJ2-1; 7 nucleotides align to TRBD1. Unmatched junction bases numbered 9, after V lost 5 bases and J lost 5 bases. The CDR3 is made up of 15 amino acids. CDR1 SEHNR and CDR2 FQNEAQ come from the germline V gene (reference sequence). The CDR3 DNA follows: TGTGCCAGCAGCATCCTCACAGACAGGGACAATGAGCAGTTCTTC. It translates to CASSILTDRDNEQFF.

This clone appeared a single time. V gene TRBV12-3 or TRBV12-4 combines with J gene TRBJ1-3; a possible D gene is TRBD1 (5 bases). The CDR3 is 13 amino acids. The germline V and J ends were trimmed by 7 bases and 4 bases, with 11 bases remaining between them. CDR3 coding DNA: TGTGCCAGCAAGTGGCGGGACGGAAACACCATATATTTT. Translation gives CASKWRDGNTIYF.

This clone was seen more than once but under ten times. This chain links TRBV7-2 with TRBJ1-1; D possibly corresponds to TRBD1 (6 bases). V gave up 4 bases and J gave up 2 bases, with 17 bases separating them. The CDR3 is 16 amino acids. Germline V CDR1 and CDR2: SGHTA, FQGNSA. The DNA for the CDR3 is TGTGCCAGCAGCTATGGAATGGCAGGGGCAAACACTGAAGCTTTCTTT. This encodes CASSYGMAGANTEAFF.

The chain is built from TRBV7-9 and TRBJ2-1; TRBD2 matches 11 bases. V was pared by 5 bases and J by 8 bases, with 8 bases of the junction left unmatched. The germline V gene encodes CDR1 SEHNR and CDR2 FQNEAQ (reference sequence). The CDR3 contains 15 residues. CDR3: CASSHLAGGRDEQFF. The DNA for the CDR3 is TGTGCCAGCAGCCATCTAGCGGGGGGACGAGATGAGCAGTTCTTC.